Listed below are T cell receptor beta chains from one sample, sequenced in a study of graft-versus-host responses after intestinal transplantation. Data came from immunoSEQ multiplex PCR; TCRdb stores just in-frame clones and leaves some out. The sample lists 14,000 or so clones, under 85% occurring once. This specimen consisted of ileum tissue, obtained approximately 26 days after intestinal transplant. The receptor set was obtained from a human patient who received an intestinal transplant, so some T cells may come from the graft donor. Both conserved end residues are part of each CDR3. D genes are given only for firm matches. Clone size is not always given. Where it is, it says once, few, many or a class for expanded clones.

v_call	j_call	clone_size	d_call	cdr3_nt	cdr3_aa
TRBV7-2	TRBJ2-1	-	-	TGTGCCAGCAGCGTTACAGGGAGCTCCTACAATGAGCAGTTCTTC	CASSVTGSSYNEQFF
TRBV10-2	TRBJ2-1	-	-	TGCGCCAGCAGGGTTACTCATCAGGGTTTCTACAATGAGCAGTTCTTC	CASRVTHQGFYNEQFF
TRBV10-2	TRBJ1-2	-	-	TGCGCCAGCAGTGACGGGAACTATGGCTACACCTTC	CASSDGNYGYTF
TRBV30	TRBJ1-4	-	-	TGTGCCTGGAGTGACGTCCAATTAATGGAGGGGCCTAATGAAAAACTGTTTTTT	CAWSDVQLMEGPNEKLFF
TRBV19	TRBJ2-1	-	TRBD2	TGTGCCAGTAAGGAGAGCGGGGGGGGTAGATGGGAGCAGTTCTTC	CASKESGGGRWEQFF
TRBV9	TRBJ1-1	-	-	TGTGCCAGCAGCGCACAGGGCACTGAAGCTTTCTTT	CASSAQGTEAFF
TRBV27	TRBJ2-5	-	TRBD1	TGTGCCAGCAGCCCGATCGGAGGACAGGCCTACCAAGAGACCCAGTACTTC	CASSPIGGQAYQETQYF
TRBV4-2	TRBJ2-5	-	TRBD2	TGTGCCAGCAGCCAAGATAATAGCGGGGGGGTCGCGGGCCAAGAGACCCAGTACTTC	CASSQDNSGGVAGQETQYF
TRBV18	TRBJ1-1	-	-	TGTGCCAGCTCTCCAGGGCAAACCGATGAAGCTTTCTTT	CASSPGQTDEAFF
TRBV27	TRBJ2-6	-	-	TGTGCCAGCAGCTCGTTCGGAGGTGGGGCCAACGTCCTGACTTTC	CASSSFGGGANVLTF
TRBV5-1	TRBJ2-1	-	-	TGCGCCAGCAGTCGCCTCGGGACAAACAATGAGCAGTTCTTC	CASSRLGTNNEQFF
TRBV15	TRBJ2-5	-	TRBD2	TGTGCCACCAGCAGAGGCCCTAGCGGGGGGGATCAAGAGACCCAGTACTTC	CATSRGPSGGDQETQYF
TRBV7-2	TRBJ1-3	few	-	TGTGCCAGCAGGGGGCGGGACGGCTCTGGAAACACCATATATTTT	CASRGRDGSGNTIYF
TRBV5-1	TRBJ1-1	-	TRBD1	TGCGCCAGCAGCCCCGGACAGGGGGGAAACACTGAAGCTTTCTTT	CASSPGQGGNTEAFF
TRBV7-2	TRBJ1-2	-	TRBD1	TGTGCCAGCAGCGTTCCGGGACAGATCTTTTCGGAATTC	CASSVPGQIFSEF
TRBV27	TRBJ2-3	-	-	TGTGCCAGCAGTTTATCTCGGTTACTAGGTCGGACGGATACGCAGTATTTT	CASSLSRLLGRTDTQYF
TRBV5-6	TRBJ2-1	-	-	TGTGCCAGCAGCTTACTAGCTTCCTACAATGAGCAGTTCTTC	CASSLLASYNEQFF
TRBV7-3	TRBJ2-3	-	TRBD2	TGTGCCAGCAGCTTACTAGCGGGGGGGGCAGATACGCAGTATTTT	CASSLLAGGADTQYF
TRBV10-3	TRBJ1-2	-	TRBD1	TGTGCCATCAGAAATGCCCAGGGGGCTGTTGGCTACACCTTC	CAIRNAQGAVGYTF
TRBV5-6	TRBJ1-1	-	-	TGTGCCAGCAGCTTGTTTGGGCGGGGGCCGCCAATAGGAGCTTTCTTT	CASSLFGRGPPIGAFF
TRBV2	TRBJ2-2	-	TRBD2	TGTGCCAGCAGTGGCCCTCTAGCGGGAGGCGGGGAGCTGTTTTTT	CASSGPLAGGGELFF
TRBV7-2	TRBJ2-5	-	TRBD2	TGTGCCAGCAGCCCAGTAGCGGGGGGTTTTGAGACCCAGTACTTC	CASSPVAGGFETQYF